This entry features one T cell receptor (beta chain) sequence. As yet, its antigen is unknown. CDR3 length: 15 residues. The V and J ends lost 4 bases and 1 base, in that order; junction bases with no gene match: 6. CDR1 and CDR2 (germline): MNHEY, SMNVEV (reference sequence). The sample is drawn from a study of blood T cells in healthy people across ages. With a J-beta primer mix and a sample-barcoded 5' primer, a second PCR ran 7 to 11 cycles. TCRdb used MiXCR to reprocess the 5' RACE reads, holding one entry per CDR3 protein. The sample holds about 1.5 million distinct CDR3 sequences, approximately 39% seen once. Broader study findings: Donor CMV infection status was unknown, possibly confounding age-related changes in expanded clonotypes. Versus aged donors, long-lived donors had higher diversity and more naive CD4+ cells. The recorded TCR beta diversity per million T cells decreased in a roughly linear manner with age. Estimated diversity, derived from one million T cells, was regarded as an underestimate.

Sequencing was performed on blood. This chain uses TRBV27 with TRBJ2-5; 7 positions agree with TRBD2. The TCR comes from a woman aged 18-29 years in good health. The CDR3 nucleotides are TGTGCCAGCAGTTCGTGGGAGGGGAGCCAAGAGACCCAGTACTTC. Translation: CASSSWEGSQETQYF.